This TCR beta chain was retrieved from a study of T cell responses to AZD1222 COVID-19 vaccine. Findings of the study overall: The donors showed a predominance of white British ancestry and of females, with possible underestimation of clonal diversity. Seropositive AZD1222 recipients at baseline numbered only five or six.

Repertoires were generated with immunoSEQ multiplex PCR, while TCRdb's copy carries only in-frame clones and drops some. The sample records 120,000 or so clones, roughly 88% being singletons. Germline V gene lookup returns CDR1 MNHEY and CDR2 SVGEGT. The J segment lost 8 bases and the V segment lost 2 bases, leaving 10 bases of the junction unmatched. CDR3 size: 16 residues. As regards this clone: Its antigen is still unknown.

The sample in question was peripheral blood, obtained on day 0 of AZD1222 vaccination. J is TRBJ2-1 and V is TRBV6-2 or TRBV6-3; 9 nucleotides line up with TRBD2. The sequence was obtained from an adult in good health. The CDR3 region has the DNA TGTGCCAGCAGTTACGTGGCTAGCGGGGTTAGGCATGAGCAGTTCTTC. Protein product: CASSYVASGVRHEQFF.